A selection of T cell receptor beta chains follows, all from one sample in a study of blood T cell repertoires in COVID-19. Some clones are missing from TCRdb's copy, which holds only in-frame ones; the method was immunoSEQ multiplex PCR. The table records 65,000 to 70,000 clones, 85% of them present only once. The sequenced sample consisted of peripheral blood. These TCRs come from a man older than 75 with acute or convalescent COVID-19. The CDR3 runs from the conserved cysteine through the conserved F or W. D genes are given only for firm matches. Only some rows state a clone size, as once, few, many or a class for expanded clones.

NA	13	NA	TRBV5-8	TRBJ2-7	TGTGCCAGCAGCTTTGGCGGAGCCTACGAGCAGTACTTC	CASSFGGAYEQYF
NA	16	NA	TRBV6-6	TRBJ1-5	TGTGCCAGCAGTCAAACACAGGGTTGGGGCAATCAGCCCCAGCATTTT	CASSQTQGWGNQPQHF
NA	16	NA	TRBV12-5	TRBJ2-3	TGTGCTAGTGGTTTCGGGCTTCACCCGGGAACAGATACGCAGTATTTT	CASGFGLHPGTDTQYF
TRBD2	12	NA	TRBV15	TRBJ2-1	TGTGCCACCAGCCCGGGACTAGCGGTTAAGTTCTTC	CATSPGLAVKFF
TRBD2	16	NA	TRBV6-6	TRBJ2-2	TGTGCCAGCAGTTACCTGGCGGGAGGGACTTTCGGGGAGCTGTTTTTT	CASSYLAGGTFGELFF
NA	11	NA	TRBV28	TRBJ1-1	TGTGCCAGCTTGTCTGCCCCGGGGTTTATCTTT	CASLSAPGFIF
NA	13	NA	TRBV6-5	TRBJ2-7	TGTGCCAGCAGTTACTCGTACCTATACGAGCAGTACTTC	CASSYSYLYEQYF
TRBD1	15	few	TRBV9	TRBJ1-4	TGTGCCAGCAGCGGCCAGGGGGCGGGTAATGAAAAACTGTTTTTT	CASSGQGAGNEKLFF
NA	13	few	TRBV6-5	TRBJ1-5	TGTGCCATTTCGAACAGGGACAATCAGCCCCAGCATTTT	CAISNRDNQPQHF
NA	14	NA	TRBV30	TRBJ2-7	TGTGCCTGGAGTCGGTTAGTGGTTCCGTACGAGCAGTACTTC	CAWSRLVVPYEQYF
TRBD2	15	NA	TRBV9	TRBJ2-1	TGTGCCAGCAGCGTCCTTAGCGGGGGGGTGGATGAGCAGTTCTTC	CASSVLSGGVDEQFF
TRBD1	16	NA	TRBV27	TRBJ2-7	TGTGCCAGCAGTTCCGGGACAGGGGGACGCTCCTACGAGCAGTACTTC	CASSSGTGGRSYEQYF
NA	14	NA	TRBV19	TRBJ1-1	TGTGCCAGTAGTACTGAGGGGGTAGATACTGAAGCTTTCTTT	CASSTEGVDTEAFF